This T cell receptor beta chain was found in a study of human T cells and chemical hapten exposure. Looking at the study overall: In the roughly 25-week study, patients were dosed weekly with diphenylcyclopropenone on the scalp throughout.

Losses at the gene ends were 3 bases for V and 8 bases for J; bases not matched to a gene: 4. In germline, CDR1 is SNHLY, CDR2 FYNNEI. The CDR3 consists of 13 residues. MiXCR was run by TCRdb on the RACE reads, yielding one entry per CDR3 protein. This table has more than 100,000 distinct CDR3 sequences, roughly 13% appearing once. The table lists this clonotype with many counts. Time point given: pre-sensitization, week 0. As for treatment: therapeutic diphenylcyclopropenone sensitization with weekly scalp DPC. Alopecia patients between 18 and 70 years old and suitable for DPC were used as donors. The V call is TRBV2, the J call TRBJ2-1; 7 nucleotides line up with TRBD1. The source of this sequence is a woman aged 18-35 years with alopecia areata. Some clones in this sample may be carry-over from other donors' samples. Sequencing used whole blood, obtained in connection with sensitization to the hapten diphenylcyclopropenone (DPC). The CDR3 nucleotides read TGTGCCAGCAGTGAGACACAGGGGTATGAGCAGTTCTTC. It codes for CASSETQGYEQFF.